Each of the 21 T cell receptor beta chains below was sequenced from the same sample in a study of cytomegalovirus exposure and HLA in healthy donors. Assay used: immunoSEQ multiplex PCR; TCRdb lists only in-frame clones, some missing. The sample consists of 90,000 to 100,000 clones, around 88% of them appearing once. Sequences were obtained from PBMCs. These receptors originate from a woman aged 25 to 39 in good health and CMV-seronegative.

The chain employs TRBV5-6 and TRBJ1-1, with a weak D call TRBD1 (6 bases). The germline V and J ends were trimmed by 4 bases and 1 base, with 11 bases remaining between them. The CDR3 covers 14 residues. Germline V lookup: CDR1 SGHDT, CDR2 YYEEEE. The CDR3: CASSPTTGNTEAFF. The CDR3, as DNA: TGTGCCAGCAGCCCCACGACAGGGAACACTGAAGCTTTCTTT.

V gene TRBV5-1 combines with J gene TRBJ2-5; possibly TRBD1 for D (5 bases). V was pared by 4 bases and J by 3 bases, with 10 bases between. Germline lookup yields CDR1 SGHRS and CDR2 YFSETQ. The CDR3 sequence is 13 residues long. The CDR3 DNA follows: TGCGCCAGCAGCCCAGGGCCCGAAGAGACCCAGTACTTC. Protein: CASSPGPEETQYF.

The chain combines TRBV7-9 with TRBJ1-2; no clear D gene. The germline V and J ends were trimmed by 5 bases and 8 bases, with 15 bases remaining between them. The CDR3 consists of 13 residues. CDR1 SEHNR and CDR2 FQNEAQ come from the germline V gene (reference sequence). The DNA of the CDR3 is TGTGCCAGCAGCCAAACCCCCCCGAGAGGCTACACCTTC. It translates to CASSQTPPRGYTF.

The V and J genes are TRBV2 and TRBJ1-1; the D gene is possibly TRBD1 (5 bases). The CDR3 has 14 amino acids. Trimming removed 6 bases from V and 1 base from J, with 12 bases in between. Germline V lookup: CDR1 SNHLY, CDR2 FYNNEI. DNA of the CDR3: TGTGCCAGCAGGGTGGGGGGTCAGAACACTGAAGCTTTCTTT. It codes for CASRVGGQNTEAFF.

The chain carries TRBV19 and TRBJ2-7; weak D call: TRBD1 (5 bases). V was cut by 3 bases and J by 4 bases, with 7 bases left in between. The CDR3 covers 12 residues. Germline CDR1 is LNHDA and CDR2 is SQIVND (reference sequence). The DNA of the CDR3 is TGTGCCAGTAGTATTCAGGGATACGAGCAGTACTTC. Protein sequence: CASSIQGYEQYF.

This chain connects TRBV5-8 to TRBJ1-4; a weak D match, TRBD1 (6 bases). Germline assignment: CDR1 SGHTS and CDR2 YDEGEE. With 6 bases removed from V and 1 base from J, the gap between germline ends came to 13 bases. The CDR3 is 15 residues long. DNA for the CDR3: TGTGCCAGCACCCTGGGACACCTAACTAATGAAAAACTGTTTTTT. Its protein is CASTLGHLTNEKLFF.

Only one count was recorded for this clone. This chain connects TRBV7-9 to TRBJ1-2; a weak D match, TRBD1 (6 bases). Germline V gene sequence: CDR1 SEHNR, CDR2 FQNEAQ (reference sequence). The CDR3 sequence is 13 residues long. V was shortened by 7 bases and J by 5 bases, with 14 bases between the two germline ends. In DNA, the CDR3 is TGTGCCAGCATCATACAGGGAGAATATGGCTACACCTTC. Protein sequence: CASIIQGEYGYTF.

This rearrangement joins TRBV5-4 to TRBJ2-7, with TRBD2 identical over 10 bases. This CDR3 contains 18 residues. The V and J ends lost 0 bases and 2 bases, in that order; junction bases with no gene match: 11. Germline V CDR1 and CDR2: SGHNT, YYREEE (reference sequence). In DNA form, the CDR3 reads TGTGCCAGCAGCTTGGGGGCCCCACTAGCGGGGATAGCCTACGAGCAGTACTTC. Amino acids: CASSLGAPLAGIAYEQYF.

J is TRBJ1-2 and V is TRBV29-1; a weak D match, TRBD1 (5 bases). CDR3 size: 12 residues. Germline V gives CDR1 SQVTM, CDR2 ANQGSEA. V shed 4 bases and J shed 8 bases, with 14 bases lying between them. Here the CDR3 reads CSVARELKGYTF. Here the CDR3 DNA reads TGCAGCGTTGCCAGGGAATTAAAGGGCTACACCTTC.

The chain uses TRBV5-1 and TRBJ2-5; D might be TRBD2 (7 bases). This CDR3 is built from 15 residues. Trimming removed 4 bases at V and 0 bases at J, with 13 bases between. The germline CDR1 and CDR2 sequences are SGHRS and YFSETQ. CDR3 sequence reads: CASSPTGGHQETQYF. The DNA of the CDR3 is TGCGCCAGCAGCCCGACGGGGGGCCACCAAGAGACCCAGTACTTC.

The chain employs TRBV27 and TRBJ2-5; 10 nucleotides line up with TRBD2. Germline V gene data show CDR1 as MNHEY and CDR2 as SMNVEV (reference sequence). V was clipped by 2 bases and J by 2 bases; unmatched bases: 8. The length of the CDR3 is 17 residues. The CDR3 region has the DNA TGTGCCAGCAGTTTACTATCTAGCGGGGGCCGTCAAGAGACCCAGTACTTC. Translated, it gives CASSLLSSGGRQETQYF.

The V and J genes are TRBV27 and TRBJ2-2; tentative D call: TRBD1 (5 bases). Germline V lookup: CDR1 MNHEY, CDR2 SMNVEV (reference sequence). This CDR3 contains 15 residues. V was pared by 8 bases and J by 1 base, with 14 bases between. Here the CDR3 reads CASRLGQGNTGELFF. Written as DNA, the CDR3 is TGTGCCAGCCGCCTGGGGCAGGGGAACACCGGGGAGCTGTTTTTT.

The V gene is TRBV19, the J gene TRBJ2-2; 7 bases map to TRBD1. From germline, CDR1 is LNHDA and CDR2 SQIVND (reference sequence). The trim removed 3 bases at V and 7 bases at J, leaving 5 bases unmatched. The CDR3 covers 14 residues. CDR3 nucleotide sequence: TGTGCCAGTAGTATTGAGGGGGCACTCGGGGAGCTGTTTTTT. Its protein product is CASSIEGALGELFF.

This clone was recorded a few times. The chain has TRBV4-1 and TRBJ2-7, with unresolved D. Between the trimmed V and J ends, which lost 4 bases and 6 bases, there was a span of 10 bases. Germline V gives CDR1 MGHRA, CDR2 YSYEKL. This CDR3 is 12 amino acids long. CDR3 region: CASSPRGGEQYF. The CDR3 DNA reads TGCGCCAGCAGCCCCCGCGGTGGCGAGCAGTACTTC.

This CDR3 is CASSRWTDSYEQYF. Written as DNA, the CDR3 is TGTGCCAGCTCACGATGGACAGATTCCTACGAGCAGTACTTC. V gene TRBV18 combines with J gene TRBJ2-7; tentatively, D is TRBD1 (6 bases). V lost 4 bases, J lost 1 base, and 11 bases lay in between. CDR3 size: 14 residues. CDR1 and CDR2 from the germline V gene are KGHSH and LQKENI.

The chain joins TRBV9 to TRBJ1-2, with D hard to call. This CDR3 spans 11 amino acids. Trimming pared 4 bases from V and 8 bases from J, leaving 9 bases between. Germline assignment: CDR1 SGDLS and CDR2 YYNGEE. CDR3 in amino acids: CASSWEGGYTF. CDR3 nucleotides: TGTGCCAGCAGCTGGGAGGGCGGCTACACCTTC.

V usage is TRBV9 and J usage is TRBJ2-7, with 7 positions matching TRBD2. With 0 bases clipped from V and 5 bases from J, the junction kept 8 bases outside the gene matches. Germline V gene data show CDR1 as SGDLS and CDR2 as YYNGEE. This CDR3 contains 15 residues. The CDR3 DNA reads as TGTGCCAGCAGCGTAGTCGGCGGGAGTTGGGACGAGCAGTACTTC. Translated, it gives CASSVVGGSWDEQYF.

The chain uses TRBV6-6 and TRBJ2-3; the D is unclear. Trimming left V 8 bases short and J 6 bases short, with 9 bases between. CDR1 and CDR2 from the germline V gene are MNHNY and SVGAGI (reference sequence). The CDR3 totals 11 residues. In DNA, the CDR3 is TGTGCCAGCGGTCTCGGTGATACGCAGTATTTT. Translated, it gives CASGLGDTQYF.

The rearrangement links TRBV6-5 to TRBJ2-7; 7 bases line up with TRBD2. Losses at the gene ends were 1 base for V and 6 bases for J; bases not matched to a gene: 0. The CDR3 runs to 12 residues. Germline CDR1 and CDR2: MNHEY and SVGAGI. CDR3 coding DNA: TGTGCCAGCAGTTACTGGGGGGGCGAGCAGTACTTC. Its protein is CASSYWGGEQYF.

CDR3 sequence (DNA): TGTGCCAGCAGCTTGGGACTAGCGGGGGGCCATGATACGCAGTATTTT. Translated: CASSLGLAGGHDTQYF. The chain carries TRBV7-7 and TRBJ2-3, with 15 bases identical to TRBD2. This CDR3 comprises 16 residues. Germline V gene sequence: CDR1 SSHAT, CDR2 FNYEAQ (reference sequence). After removal of 3 bases from V and 6 bases from J, the junction contained 4 bases not matched to a gene.

This clone showed up just a few times. This chain uses TRBV11-2 with TRBJ2-3; 7 bases line up with TRBD2. This CDR3 spans 14 amino acids. Germline V gene lookup returns CDR1 SGHAT and CDR2 FQNNGV. The V gene end was trimmed by 4 bases and the J gene end by 0 bases; junction bases not matched to a gene: 1. CDR3 sequence: CASSSLASTDTQYF. The CDR3 region has the DNA TGTGCCAGCAGCTCACTAGCGAGCACAGATACGCAGTATTTT.